Listed below are T cell receptor beta chains from one sample, sequenced in a study of control samples from healthy donors and cancer patients. Sequencing was performed with immunoSEQ multiplex PCR; in TCRdb, only in-frame clones are kept and a portion is missing. The sample lists about 170,000 clones; around 95% were seen once. Sequenced sample: blood. These receptors all come from a woman aged 60 to 75 in good health. CDR3s include the opening cysteine and the closing phenylalanine or tryptophan. Each record gives: V gene, CDR3 length, J gene, D gene, clone size, CDR3 protein, CDR3 DNA. D genes are given only for firm matches. Some rows mark clone size as missing; the rest say once, few, many or name a class of expanded clone.

TRBV7-9,15,TRBJ1-6,TRBD1,.,CASSPQRQGSSPLHF,TGTGCCAGCAGCCCCCAAAGACAGGGAAGTTCACCCCTCCACTTT
TRBV5-6,17,TRBJ2-1,.,.,CASSLVNPGRFLGEQFF,TGTGCCAGCAGCTTGGTTAATCCAGGGAGGTTCTTGGGTGAGCAGTTCTTC
TRBV5-1,15,TRBJ1-6,.,.,CASSLSNRVESPLHF,TGCGCCAGCAGCTTGTCCAACAGGGTGGAATCACCCCTCCACTTT
TRBV6-2/TRBV6-3,17,TRBJ2-3,TRBD2,.,CASSPRLLAGVIDTQYF,TGTGCCAGCAGTCCACGGTTGCTAGCGGGGGTTATAGATACGCAGTATTTT
TRBV10-3,14,TRBJ1-1,.,.,CAISGDGGNTEAFF,TGTGCCATCAGCGGAGATGGGGGGAACACTGAAGCTTTCTTT
TRBV18,15,TRBJ1-6,.,.,CASSSTNYYNSPLHF,TGTGCCAGCTCATCAACCAACTACTATAATTCACCCCTCCACTTT
TRBV6-2/TRBV6-3,17,TRBJ2-4,TRBD2,once,CASSPPSHGRERIIQYF,TGTGCCAGCAGTCCACCGTCACACGGGAGGGAAAGGATTATTCAGTACTTC
TRBV12-3/TRBV12-4,10,TRBJ1-4,.,.,CASRGEKLFF,TGTGCCAGCAGAGGTGAAAAACTGTTTTTT
TRBV7-9,13,TRBJ1-5,TRBD1,.,CASSAQGDQPQHF,TGTGCCAGCAGCGCACAGGGGGATCAGCCCCAGCATTTT
TRBV14,16,TRBJ2-1,TRBD2,.,CASSDPSGVSYNEQFF,TGTGCCAGCAGCGACCCTAGCGGGGTCTCGTACAATGAGCAGTTCTTC
TRBV27,14,TRBJ2-1,TRBD2,.,CASSGRGGHNEQFF,TGTGCCAGCAGTGGGCGGGGGGGCCACAATGAGCAGTTCTTC
TRBV2,13,TRBJ1-1,.,.,CASRQVMNTEAFF,TGTGCCAGCAGACAGGTCATGAACACTGAAGCTTTCTTT
TRBV4-2,14,TRBJ2-7,.,.,CASSQGAGTYEQYF,TGTGCCAGCAGCCAAGGGGCAGGTACCTACGAGCAGTACTTC
TRBV5-1,14,TRBJ1-4,TRBD1,.,CASSFRGLDEKLFF,TGCGCCAGCAGCTTCAGGGGGCTGGATGAAAAACTGTTTTTT
TRBV10-3,16,TRBJ1-2,TRBD1,.,CAISEGQGAANYGYTF,TGTGCCATCAGTGAGGGACAGGGGGCGGCTAACTATGGCTACACCTTC
TRBV7-7,14,TRBJ2-1,.,.,CASSLSESYNEQFF,TGTGCCAGCAGCTTATCCGAGTCCTACAATGAGCAGTTCTTC
TRBV24-1,16,TRBJ1-2,TRBD1,.,CATSDSQTGGFGGYTF,TGTGCCACCAGTGATTCCCAGACAGGGGGGTTCGGTGGCTACACCTTC
TRBV20-1,13,TRBJ2-3,.,.,CSASSTGGDTQYF,TGCAGTGCTAGTTCTACGGGCGGGGATACGCAGTATTTT
TRBV2,14,TRBJ2-2,TRBD1,.,CASRWDRGTGELFF,TGTGCCAGCAGATGGGACAGGGGCACCGGGGAGCTGTTTTTT
TRBV27,16,TRBJ2-7,.,.,CASSLSTSGTSYEQYF,TGTGCCAGCAGTTTATCGACTTCGGGGACCTCCTACGAGCAGTACTTC
TRBV19,14,TRBJ1-3,.,.,CASRAGASGNTIYF,TGTGCCAGTAGAGCCGGGGCCTCTGGAAACACCATATATTTT
TRBV4-3,17,TRBJ2-1,TRBD2,.,CASSQDQVAGGFDEQFF,TGCGCCAGCAGCCAAGATCAAGTAGCGGGGGGGTTCGATGAGCAGTTCTTC
TRBV7-8,15,TRBJ2-7,TRBD2,.,CASSLYQRGVGEQYF,TGTGCCAGCAGCTTATACCAGCGGGGGGTGGGAGAGCAGTACTTC
TRBV9,17,TRBJ2-3,TRBD1,.,CASSVEAGGSSTDTQYF,TGTGCCAGCAGCGTAGAGGCAGGGGGATCTAGCACAGATACGCAGTATTTT
TRBV7-2,13,TRBJ1-5,.,.,CASSPVGNQPQHF,TGTGCCAGCAGCCCCGTGGGGAATCAGCCCCAGCATTTT
TRBV7-8,15,TRBJ1-5,.,.,CASSSSHTSNQPQHF,TGTGCCAGCAGCTCTTCTCATACTAGCAATCAGCCCCAGCATTTT
TRBV5-4,12,TRBJ1-1,.,.,CASSFPGVEAFF,TGTGCCAGCAGCTTTCCAGGGGTTGAAGCTTTCTTT
TRBV7-9,15,TRBJ2-7,TRBD2,.,CASSLERGSSYEQYF,TGTGCCAGCAGCCTAGAGCGGGGGAGCTCCTACGAGCAGTACTTC
TRBV5-4,15,TRBJ1-2,.,once,CASSDPHGGQHGYTF,TGTGCCAGCAGCGATCCTCACGGGGGGCAGCATGGCTACACCTTC
TRBV10-3,18,TRBJ2-3,TRBD2,.,CAISDLPRGGGATDTQYF,TGTGCCATCAGTGATTTGCCCCGGGGCGGGGGGGCCACAGATACGCAGTATTTT
TRBV21-1,15,TRBJ1-2,.,.,CASSKQGQGARGYTF,TGTGCCAGCAGCAAACAGGGACAGGGGGCGCGTGGCTACACCTTC
TRBV19,13,TRBJ1-1,TRBD1,.,CASSAGQGFEAFF,TGTGCCAGTAGTGCGGGACAGGGGTTTGAAGCTTTCTTT
TRBV5-1,18,TRBJ2-2,TRBD1,.,CASSLGFPGQGGTGELFF,TGCGCCAGCAGCTTGGGCTTTCCGGGACAGGGTGGAACCGGGGAGCTGTTTTTT
TRBV5-1,15,TRBJ2-7,TRBD2,.,CASSRGDAGAYEQYF,TGCGCCAGCAGCCGGGGGGACGCGGGGGCCTACGAGCAGTACTTC
TRBV5-1,17,TRBJ2-7,.,once,CASSAGGDSSLSYEQYF,TGCGCCAGCAGCGCAGGAGGGGACAGTTCTTTATCCTACGAGCAGTACTTC
TRBV27,15,TRBJ1-2,.,.,CASSSLTWRADGYTF,TGTGCCAGCAGTAGTCTAACATGGAGGGCGGATGGCTACACCTTC
TRBV7-3,18,TRBJ2-6,.,once,CASSNARGRPSGANVLTF,TGTGCCAGCAGCAACGCACGGGGGCGGCCCTCTGGGGCCAACGTCCTGACTTTC
TRBV6-5,13,TRBJ1-5,.,.,CASSYNLNQPQHF,TGTGCCAGCAGTTACAACCTCAACCAGCCCCAGCATTTT
TRBV7-2,13,TRBJ1-1,.,.,CASSSQGNTEAFF,TGTGCCAGCAGCTCACAGGGGAACACTGAAGCTTTCTTT
TRBV5-8,17,TRBJ2-5,.,.,CASSLGDWDSRQETQYF,TGTGCCAGCAGCTTGGGGGACTGGGACAGTCGGCAAGAGACCCAGTACTTC
TRBV7-8,13,TRBJ1-3,.,.,CASRLLPGNTIYF,TGTGCCAGCCGATTACTCCCTGGAAACACCATATATTTT
TRBV6-5,13,TRBJ1-2,.,.,CASTDRLGGGYTF,TGTGCCAGCACCGACCGCTTGGGCGGTGGCTACACCTTC
TRBV11-2,13,TRBJ1-2,.,.,CASSESPNYGYTF,TGTGCCAGCAGTGAGAGCCCGAACTATGGCTACACCTTC
TRBV7-9,13,TRBJ1-3,TRBD1,.,CASSPDRVDTIYF,TGTGCCAGCAGCCCCGACAGGGTAGACACCATATATTTT
TRBV7-2,15,TRBJ1-3,.,.,CASSLARGTGNTIYF,TGTGCCAGCAGCTTAGCGCGGGGGACTGGAAACACCATATATTTT
TRBV19,17,TRBJ2-2,TRBD2,.,CASSIDLAGANTGELFF,TGTGCCAGTAGTATAGATCTAGCGGGGGCGAACACCGGGGAGCTGTTTTTT
TRBV10-3,14,TRBJ1-1,.,.,CAITAGQELTEAFF,TGTGCCATCACCGCGGGGCAGGAGCTGACTGAAGCTTTCTTT